These T cell receptor beta chains were read from a single sample in a study of a mutant IDH1 vaccine in newly diagnosed glioma. Antigens of these TCRs are unknown. Generated by immunoSEQ multiplex PCR, the TCRdb table keeps only in-frame clones and is missing some. The sample has approximately 110,000 clones; almost 90% are singletons. Sequenced here: PBMCs, sampled from a glioma patient whose treatment included an IDH1 peptide vaccine. These receptors originate from a woman aged 50 to 65 with glioma. Both conserved end residues are part of each CDR3. Fields, in order: D gene, V gene, J gene, clone size, CDR3 DNA, CDR3 protein. A D gene is named only where the DNA matches it firmly. A clone size is listed for some rows: how often the clone was seen (once, few, many), or a class if it is expanded.

NA	TRBV19	TRBJ2-7	NA	TGTGCCAGTAGTGACGACCACGTAGTGCAGTACTTC	CASSDDHVVQYF
NA	TRBV2	TRBJ2-7	NA	TGTGCCAGCACCACAGGGCGGTCCTACTCCTACGAGCAGTACTTC	CASTTGRSYSYEQYF
TRBD2	TRBV4-1	TRBJ2-2	NA	TGCGCCAGCAGCGGGTGGGCTAGCGGGAAGGGCGGGGAGCTGTTTTTT	CASSGWASGKGGELFF
TRBD1	TRBV18	TRBJ2-2	NA	TGTGCCAGCTCACCACCTACAGGGGTCGGCGGGGAGCTGTTTTTT	CASSPPTGVGGELFF
NA	TRBV18	TRBJ1-5	NA	TGTGCCAGCTCACCCCGGGGGCGAGGCAATCAGCCCCAGCATTTT	CASSPRGRGNQPQHF
NA	TRBV11-2	TRBJ1-1	NA	TGTGCCAGCAGCTTAGATGGGGAGACTGAAGCTTTCTTT	CASSLDGETEAFF
NA	TRBV30	TRBJ2-3	NA	TGTGCCTGGAGATTACCCACACAGTTTATATCAGATACGCAGTATTTT	CAWRLPTQFISDTQYF
TRBD2	TRBV5-1	TRBJ2-7	NA	TGCGCCAGCACCCGGGGGGGGAACGAGCAGTACTTC	CASTRGGNEQYF
NA	TRBV14	TRBJ2-1	NA	TGTGCCAGCAGCCAGGGGACTGGGGAGCAGTTCTTC	CASSQGTGEQFF
NA	TRBV5-1	TRBJ2-1	NA	TGCGCCAGCAGCTTGGGACCAGAGGGGCACAATGAGCAGTTCTTC	CASSLGPEGHNEQFF
NA	TRBV5-1	TRBJ2-5	NA	TGCGCCAGCAGGGCGGGGGCCCAAGAGACCCAGTACTTC	CASRAGAQETQYF
TRBD1	TRBV19	TRBJ2-1	NA	TGTGCCAGTAGTATTTTGGCGGGGACAGGGGGCGCCTACAATGAGCAGTTCTTC	CASSILAGTGGAYNEQFF
NA	TRBV7-8	TRBJ1-4	NA	TGTGCCAGCAGCTTTAACAGGATCCAGAATGAAAAACTGTTTTTT	CASSFNRIQNEKLFF
TRBD2	TRBV5-1	TRBJ2-3	NA	TGCGCCAGCACAGCGGGAGGAGGGACAGATACGCAGTATTTT	CASTAGGGTDTQYF
NA	TRBV6-1	TRBJ1-3	NA	TGTGCCAGCAGTGAAGTGGAAGGGCTAAACACCATATATTTT	CASSEVEGLNTIYF
TRBD1	TRBV5-1	TRBJ2-3	once	TGCGCCAGCAGCTTGCAACCCACCGGGACAGGGTACACAGATACGCAGTATTTT	CASSLQPTGTGYTDTQYF
NA	TRBV5-1	TRBJ2-5	once	TGCGCCAGCAGCTTGGCCAGGGAGCAGTACTTC	CASSLAREQYF